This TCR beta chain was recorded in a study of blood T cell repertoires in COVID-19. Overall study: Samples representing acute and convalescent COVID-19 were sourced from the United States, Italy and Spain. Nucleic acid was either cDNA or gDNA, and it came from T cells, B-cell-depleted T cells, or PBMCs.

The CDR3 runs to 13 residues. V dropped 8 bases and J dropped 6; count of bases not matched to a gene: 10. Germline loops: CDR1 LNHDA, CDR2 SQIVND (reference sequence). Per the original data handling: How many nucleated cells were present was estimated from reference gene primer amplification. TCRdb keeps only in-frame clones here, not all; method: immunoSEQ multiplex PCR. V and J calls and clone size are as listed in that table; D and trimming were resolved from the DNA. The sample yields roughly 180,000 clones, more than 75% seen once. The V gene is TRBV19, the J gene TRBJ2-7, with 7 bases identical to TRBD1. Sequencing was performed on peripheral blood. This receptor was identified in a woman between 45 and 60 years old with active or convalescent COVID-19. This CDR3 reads CASQRQGRGEQYF. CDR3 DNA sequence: TGTGCCAGTCAGAGACAGGGTCGAGGCGAGCAGTACTTC.